The rows below give T cell receptor beta chains drawn from one sample of a study of memory CD4+ T cells and cytomegalovirus serostatus. Clones were read by immunoSEQ multiplex PCR, and TCRdb kept only the in-frame ones, dropping some. The sample holds 25,000 to 35,000 clones, around 74% seen once. The sequencing input was memory CD4+ T cells from blood. Receptors originate from an adult in good health and CMV-seronegative. Some clones in this sample may be carry-over from other donors' samples. The CDR3 runs from the conserved cysteine through the conserved F or W. The order of the fields is CDR3 DNA, CDR3 protein, J gene, V gene, clone size, D gene. The D gene is left open where the match is weak. Clone size is shown for a subset of rows, as once, few, many or a class of expanded clone.

TGTGCCAGCAGCTTTCTGATGGCGGGGCGTGCCACAGATACGCAGTATTTT	CASSFLMAGRATDTQYF	TRBJ2-3	TRBV7-8	once	NA
TGTGCCTGGAGTGGGGGACCAGGAAACACCATATATTTT	CAWSGGPGNTIYF	TRBJ1-3	TRBV30	NA	NA
TGTGCCAGCAGTAAAGGGTCCGGTGCGGGGGGTTTGCTTCGCCTTGGCTACGAGCAGTACTTC	CASSKGSGAGGLLRLGYEQYF	TRBJ2-7	TRBV27	NA	TRBD2
TGTGCCAGCAGCTTAGGCAGGGTCGACTCCTACGAGCAGTACTTC	CASSLGRVDSYEQYF	TRBJ2-7	TRBV11-3	NA	NA
TGCGCCAGCAGCGAAACCGGGACAGGGGCCTACGAGCAGTACTTC	CASSETGTGAYEQYF	TRBJ2-7	TRBV5-1	NA	TRBD1
TGTGCCAGCAGTTTCCCCGGTATTAATTCACCCCTCCACTTT	CASSFPGINSPLHF	TRBJ1-6	TRBV27	once	NA
TGTGCCAGCAGCGATCCGACAGGGGCGGCTGGTTCACCCCTCCACTTT	CASSDPTGAAGSPLHF	TRBJ1-6	TRBV7-9	few	TRBD1
TGTGCCAGCAGCTTAGTGGCTAGCGGGGGGGCCTGGTATTTT	CASSLVASGGAWYF	TRBJ2-3	TRBV13	few	TRBD2
TGTGCCAGCAGTGAACGGACAGGGTTTCAGCCCCAGCATTTT	CASSERTGFQPQHF	TRBJ1-5	TRBV6-1	few	TRBD1
TGTGCCAGCAGTCCAAAGTCTGGTTCCTACGAGCAGTACTTC	CASSPKSGSYEQYF	TRBJ2-7	TRBV25-1	NA	NA
TGCAGTGCTAGATCCAACTATGGCTACACCTTC	CSARSNYGYTF	TRBJ1-2	TRBV20-1	NA	NA
TGTGCCAGTGGGACGACCGGGACAGGGGATGGCTACACCTTC	CASGTTGTGDGYTF	TRBJ1-2	TRBV19	NA	TRBD1
TGTGCCAGCAGCGGCCCCAGACAGGGGAATGAAAAACTGTTTTTT	CASSGPRQGNEKLFF	TRBJ1-4	TRBV9	NA	TRBD1
TGTGCCAGTACCCTAAGTGGCAGGGGGCGCCGGGCTGAAGCTTTCTTT	CASTLSGRGRRAEAFF	TRBJ1-1	TRBV19	NA	TRBD1
TGTGCCAGATGGGTGGAAGCTTTCTTT	CARWVEAFF	TRBJ1-1	TRBV6-4	NA	NA
TGTGCCTGGGCCGGGGATAGCAATCAGCCCCAGCATTTT	CAWAGDSNQPQHF	TRBJ1-5	TRBV30	few	NA
TGCGCCAGCAGCTTGGGGGGTATCACAGATACGCAGTATTTT	CASSLGGITDTQYF	TRBJ2-3	TRBV5-1	NA	NA
TGTGCCTGGAGGGTAGCGGGGAGCACAGATACGCAGTATTTT	CAWRVAGSTDTQYF	TRBJ2-3	TRBV30	NA	TRBD2
TGTGCCAGCAGCTCATTGGGACAGGGGCTATACGAGCAGTACTTC	CASSSLGQGLYEQYF	TRBJ2-7	TRBV5-4	NA	TRBD1
TGTGCCAGTAGTATCTCAGGGGCGCGGAAGACCGGGGAGCTGTTTTTT	CASSISGARKTGELFF	TRBJ2-2	TRBV19	NA	NA
TGTGCCAGCAGGCCGACTAGCGGGATGACAGATACGCAGTATTTT	CASRPTSGMTDTQYF	TRBJ2-3	TRBV5-4	NA	TRBD2
TGCGCCAGCAGCTGGGACAGGAACTATGGCTACACCTTC	CASSWDRNYGYTF	TRBJ1-2	TRBV5-1	once	TRBD1
TGTGCCAGCAGCAAACAGGGGCGGCGAAGTGAAGCTTTCTTT	CASSKQGRRSEAFF	TRBJ1-1	TRBV21-1	NA	NA
TGTGCCAGCAGCGAAGGGGTACGTGAGCAGTTCTTC	CASSEGVREQFF	TRBJ2-1	TRBV7-2	NA	NA
TGTGCCAGTAGTCCTAGAAGAGGTCGGGAAGGGTCCCAGCATTTT	CASSPRRGREGSQHF	TRBJ1-5	TRBV19	NA	NA
TGTGCCAGCAGTGAGAAATCCACTGAAGCTTTCTTT	CASSEKSTEAFF	TRBJ1-1	TRBV6-1	few	NA
TGTGCCAGCAGTCCCCAGGGACAGGGGGAGTATGGCTACACCTTC	CASSPQGQGEYGYTF	TRBJ1-2	TRBV27	NA	TRBD1
TGCGCCAGCAGCTTGGGAGGGACGCGTAGCAATCAGCCCCAGCATTTT	CASSLGGTRSNQPQHF	TRBJ1-5	TRBV5-1	NA	NA
TGTGCCAGCAGCTTAGCAGTCGAGGGTTTACGTACGCAGTATTTT	CASSLAVEGLRTQYF	TRBJ2-3	TRBV7-8	NA	NA
TGTGCCAGCAGTTCCGACAGGGGAAACACCATATATTTT	CASSSDRGNTIYF	TRBJ1-3	TRBV6-5	NA	NA
TGTGCCAGTAGTACAGAGCCGACAGGCCTAGCGGGGCACACAGATACGCAGTATTTT	CASSTEPTGLAGHTDTQYF	TRBJ2-3	TRBV19	NA	TRBD2
TGCGCCAGCAGTGATCACGGACAGGTCCGGGAGGCTGAAGCTTTCTTT	CASSDHGQVREAEAFF	TRBJ1-1	TRBV10-1	NA	TRBD1
TGTGCCAGCAGTGCCGCACAGGGGTCTGGAAACACCATATATTTT	CASSAAQGSGNTIYF	TRBJ1-3	TRBV6-6	NA	TRBD1
TGTGCCAGTAGTGCGGAACAGGGTGGAAACACTGAAGCTTTCTTT	CASSAEQGGNTEAFF	TRBJ1-1	TRBV19	NA	NA
TGTGCCAGCAGCGGTGGGAGGGCTGGAAACACCATATATTTT	CASSGGRAGNTIYF	TRBJ1-3	TRBV6-1	NA	NA
TGTGCCAGCAGTATAAGGACAGGGGAGACTGAAGCTTTCTTT	CASSIRTGETEAFF	TRBJ1-1	TRBV27	few	TRBD1
TGTGCCAGCAGCAGAATACGAGTCATTGAGTCAGGTGATCCGGGGATAAAAAACATTCAGTACTTC	CASSRIRVIESGDPGIKNIQYF	TRBJ2-4	TRBV21-1	NA	NA
TGTGCCAGCAGTGTTGGACCCTGGGGCGAGCAGTACTTC	CASSVGPWGEQYF	TRBJ2-7	TRBV6-1	NA	NA
TGCAGCCCTTCGAGGGGAGAGACCCAGTACTTC	CSPSRGETQYF	TRBJ2-5	TRBV29-1	NA	NA
TGTGCCAGTAGTGACCGAGGTGGTTATTCACCCCTCCACTTT	CASSDRGGYSPLHF	TRBJ1-6	TRBV19	NA	NA
TGTGCCAGCAGCTTTGGACTAGCGGGGTCCGACACCGGGGAGCTGTTTTTT	CASSFGLAGSDTGELFF	TRBJ2-2	TRBV12-1	NA	NA
TGTGCCAGCACCCCGGCCCGACTGATTTACACTGAAGCTTTCTTT	CASTPARLIYTEAFF	TRBJ1-1	TRBV7-2	NA	NA
TGTGCCAGCAGACTCGACCGTGGGAGCACTGAAGCTTTCTTT	CASRLDRGSTEAFF	TRBJ1-1	TRBV6-1	NA	NA